A selection of T cell receptor beta chains follows, all from one sample in a study of T-cell reconstitution after alpha-beta-depleted transplantation in children. MiXCR, run by TCRdb on the PCR reads, gives a single entry per CDR3 protein. The data hold 95,000 to 150,000 distinct CDR3 sequences, with 20% to 25% observed a single time. This specimen was PBMCs, mostly from graft donor cells, taken 180 days after TCRalphabeta/CD19-depleted stem cell transplant. The receptors come from a male patient aged 2-9 years who had a stem cell transplant for chronic granulomatous disease, so the T cells may come from the graft donor. CDR3s include the opening cysteine and the closing phenylalanine or tryptophan. Each record gives: D gene, J gene, clone size, V gene, CDR3 DNA, CDR3 protein. A D gene is named only where the DNA matches it firmly. The size of a clone is reported for some rows only, either as once, few or many, or as a class for expanded clones.

D: TRBD2
J: TRBJ2-7
size: few
V: TRBV29-1
DNA: TGCAGCGTTGGAAGTAGAAGCGGGGGGCTCTACGAGCAGTACTTC
CDR3: CSVGSRSGGLYEQYF

D: TRBD2
J: TRBJ2-1
size: .
V: TRBV5-1
DNA: TGCGCCAGCAGCCCCGGGACTAGCGGATTATACAATGAGCAGTTCTTC
CDR3: CASSPGTSGLYNEQFF

D: .
J: TRBJ1-5
size: few
V: TRBV12-3/TRBV12-4
DNA: TGTGCCAGCAGCCGCCCAGGGTCCGTAAGAAATTTT
CDR3: CASSRPGSVRNF

D: .
J: TRBJ2-7
size: few
V: TRBV12-3/TRBV12-4
DNA: TGTGCCAGCAGTCCTACGACTAGCTCCTACGAGCAGTACTTC
CDR3: CASSPTTSSYEQYF

D: .
J: TRBJ2-7
size: .
V: TRBV5-1
DNA: TGCGCCAGCACCATGGACAGCTACAACGAGCAGTACTTC
CDR3: CASTMDSYNEQYF

D: .
J: TRBJ2-4
size: few
V: TRBV5-1
DNA: TGCGCCAGCAGCTTGGAAGGAACCAAAAACATTCAGTACTTC
CDR3: CASSLEGTKNIQYF

D: .
J: TRBJ2-1
size: many
V: TRBV27
DNA: TGTGCCAGCAGTTTATCTCCCTTCAATGAGCAGTTCTTC
CDR3: CASSLSPFNEQFF

D: TRBD2
J: TRBJ2-1
size: .
V: TRBV5-1
DNA: TGCGCCAGCAGCCTAGCCGGGACTAGCTTCCTTGAGCAGTTCTTC
CDR3: CASSLAGTSFLEQFF

D: TRBD2
J: TRBJ2-7
size: .
V: TRBV5-5
DNA: TGTGCCAGCATCCCCGCGGTGGGGGGGTTGAGCTACGAGCAGTACTTC
CDR3: CASIPAVGGLSYEQYF

D: .
J: TRBJ1-3
size: many
V: TRBV4-2
DNA: TGTGCCAGCAGCCACCCCGAGACAGAAATCGATGACACCATATATTTT
CDR3: CASSHPETEIDDTIYF

D: .
J: TRBJ2-5
size: many
V: TRBV6-1
DNA: TGTGCCAGCAACCCTACGGGGGCCTGGGAGACCCAGTACTTC
CDR3: CASNPTGAWETQYF

D: .
J: TRBJ2-3
size: many
V: TRBV25-1
DNA: TGTGCCAGCAGTGTGACAGGCACAGATACGCAGTATTTT
CDR3: CASSVTGTDTQYF

D: .
J: TRBJ1-3
size: .
V: TRBV29-1
DNA: TGCAGCGTTGTTTCGGGAAACACCATATATTTT
CDR3: CSVVSGNTIYF

D: .
J: TRBJ2-7
size: many
V: TRBV25-1
DNA: TGTGCCAGCAGTGAAATAATAGACTACGAGCAGTACTTC
CDR3: CASSEIIDYEQYF

D: TRBD2
J: TRBJ2-3
size: .
V: TRBV7-2
DNA: TGTGCCAGCAGCTTGCGGGACTACGCGGGCTCCCCGGATACGCAGTATTTT
CDR3: CASSLRDYAGSPDTQYF

D: TRBD2
J: TRBJ2-5
size: many
V: TRBV12-3/TRBV12-4
DNA: TGTGCCAGCAGTTTAATACTAGCGGCGAAAGAGACCCAGTACTTC
CDR3: CASSLILAAKETQYF

D: .
J: TRBJ2-5
size: .
V: TRBV15
DNA: TGTGCCACCAGCAGAGATCCAATGGGACTGCGACGTCAGGAGACCCAGTACTTC
CDR3: CATSRDPMGLRRQETQYF

D: .
J: TRBJ1-1
size: many
V: TRBV11-1
DNA: TGTGCCAGCAGCTTTCACAGCAACACTGAAGCTTTCTTT
CDR3: CASSFHSNTEAFF

D: .
J: TRBJ2-7
size: many
V: TRBV7-9
DNA: TGTGCCAGCAGCTTCTTAAACAGATACGAGCAGTACTTC
CDR3: CASSFLNRYEQYF

D: TRBD2
J: TRBJ2-1
size: many
V: TRBV29-1
DNA: TGCAGCGCCCAAACGGGCGGGGGAAGCTCCTACAATGAGCAGTTCTTC
CDR3: CSAQTGGGSSYNEQFF

D: .
J: TRBJ1-1
size: few
V: TRBV7-2
DNA: TGTGCCAGCAGCCACAGGGAAGGCGTAGCTTTCTTT
CDR3: CASSHREGVAFF

D: .
J: TRBJ1-1
size: many
V: TRBV12-3/TRBV12-4
DNA: TGTGCCAGCAGTTCCCGATCTAAAGCTTTCTTT
CDR3: CASSSRSKAFF

D: TRBD2
J: TRBJ2-1
size: many
V: TRBV27
DNA: TGTGCCAGCAGTTTAAAAGCGGGGGTTTACAATGAGCAGTTCTTC
CDR3: CASSLKAGVYNEQFF

D: TRBD2
J: TRBJ2-3
size: .
V: TRBV20-1
DNA: TGCAGTGCTCACGGAGGTCTAGCGGGAACAGATACGCAGTATTTT
CDR3: CSAHGGLAGTDTQYF

D: .
J: TRBJ1-5
size: .
V: TRBV20-1
DNA: TGCAGTGCTAGAGCGGCCTTGGGAGGGACTAGCAATCAGCCCCAGCATTTT
CDR3: CSARAALGGTSNQPQHF

D: TRBD1
J: TRBJ2-7
size: few
V: TRBV12-3/TRBV12-4
DNA: TGTGCCAGCGGCATACAGGGGTTCTACGAGCAGTACTTC
CDR3: CASGIQGFYEQYF

D: .
J: TRBJ1-2
size: few
V: TRBV5-6
DNA: TGTGCCAGCAGCTTGGATTGGGACACCTTAAACTATGGCTACACCTTC
CDR3: CASSLDWDTLNYGYTF

D: TRBD1
J: TRBJ1-3
size: .
V: TRBV12-3/TRBV12-4
DNA: TGTGCCAGCAAGGACAGGTTGAGCTCTGGAAACACCATATATTTT
CDR3: CASKDRLSSGNTIYF

D: TRBD2
J: TRBJ2-3
size: .
V: TRBV3-1
DNA: TGTGCCAGCAGCCGGGCGGGAGGGCCCTCAACAGATACGCAGTATTTT
CDR3: CASSRAGGPSTDTQYF

D: .
J: TRBJ2-3
size: many
V: TRBV2
DNA: TGTGCCAGCACCCGCGGGAGCACAGATACGCAGTATTTT
CDR3: CASTRGSTDTQYF

D: .
J: TRBJ2-1
size: .
V: TRBV15
DNA: TGTGCCACCAGCAGAGAACTTGGGTCGTACAATGAGCAGTTCTTC
CDR3: CATSRELGSYNEQFF

D: .
J: TRBJ2-7
size: .
V: TRBV29-1
DNA: TGCAGCGTTCGTAGCCCAGGGGAGGTCGACCAGTACTTC
CDR3: CSVRSPGEVDQYF